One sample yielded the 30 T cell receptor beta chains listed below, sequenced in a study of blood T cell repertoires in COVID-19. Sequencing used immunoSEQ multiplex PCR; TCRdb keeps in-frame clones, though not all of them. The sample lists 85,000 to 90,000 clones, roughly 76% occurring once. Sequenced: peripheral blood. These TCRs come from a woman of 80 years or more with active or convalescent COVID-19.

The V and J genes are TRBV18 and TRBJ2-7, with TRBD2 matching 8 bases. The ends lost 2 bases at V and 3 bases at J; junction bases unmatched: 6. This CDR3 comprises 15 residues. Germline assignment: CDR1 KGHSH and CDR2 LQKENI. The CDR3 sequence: CASSPSGLEIYEQYF. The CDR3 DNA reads TGTGCCAGCTCACCATCGGGACTAGAGATCTACGAGCAGTACTTC.

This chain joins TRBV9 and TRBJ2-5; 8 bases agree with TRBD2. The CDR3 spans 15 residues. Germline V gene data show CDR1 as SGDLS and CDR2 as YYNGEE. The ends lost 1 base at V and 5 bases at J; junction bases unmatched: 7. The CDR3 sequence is CASSVSGGPRETQYF. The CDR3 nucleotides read TGTGCCAGCAGCGTATCGGGAGGGCCTCGGGAGACCCAGTACTTC. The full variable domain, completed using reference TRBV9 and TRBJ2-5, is DSGVTQTPKHLITATGQRVTLRCSPRSGDLSVYWYQQSLDQGLQFLIQYYNGEERAKGNILERFSAQQFPDLHSELNLSSLELGDSALYFCASSVSGGPRETQYFGPGTRLLVL.

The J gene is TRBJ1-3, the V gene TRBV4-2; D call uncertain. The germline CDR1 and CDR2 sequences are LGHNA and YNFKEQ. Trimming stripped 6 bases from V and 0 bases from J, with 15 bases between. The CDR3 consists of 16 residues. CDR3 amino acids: CASSRVPRTSGNTIYF. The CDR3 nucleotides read TGTGCCAGCAGTCGTGTTCCGCGCACCTCTGGAAACACCATATATTTT.

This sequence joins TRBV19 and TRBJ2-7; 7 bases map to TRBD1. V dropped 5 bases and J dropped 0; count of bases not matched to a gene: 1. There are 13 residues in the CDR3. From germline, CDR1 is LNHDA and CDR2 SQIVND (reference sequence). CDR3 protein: CASSDRASYEQYF. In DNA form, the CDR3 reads TGTGCCAGTAGTGACAGGGCCTCCTACGAGCAGTACTTC.

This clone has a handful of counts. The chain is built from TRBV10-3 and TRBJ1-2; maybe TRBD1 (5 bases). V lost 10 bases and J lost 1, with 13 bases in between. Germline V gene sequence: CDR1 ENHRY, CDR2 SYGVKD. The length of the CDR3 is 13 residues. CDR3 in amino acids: CATGTGDNYGYTF. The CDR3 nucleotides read TGTGCCACGGGGACGGGGGATAACTATGGCTACACCTTC.

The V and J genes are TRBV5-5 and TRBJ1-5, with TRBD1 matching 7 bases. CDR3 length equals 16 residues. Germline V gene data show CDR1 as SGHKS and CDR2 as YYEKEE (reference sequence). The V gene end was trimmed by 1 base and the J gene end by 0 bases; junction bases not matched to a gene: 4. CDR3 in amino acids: CASSLLAGGSNQPQHF. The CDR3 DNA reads TGTGCCAGCAGCTTGTTAGCAGGGGGTAGCAATCAGCCCCAGCATTTT.

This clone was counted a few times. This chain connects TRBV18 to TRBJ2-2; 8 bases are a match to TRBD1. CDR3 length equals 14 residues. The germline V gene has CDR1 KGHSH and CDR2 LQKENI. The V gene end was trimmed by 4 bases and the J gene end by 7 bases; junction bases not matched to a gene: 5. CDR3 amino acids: CASSRTGNIGELFF. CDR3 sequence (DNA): TGTGCCAGCTCACGGACAGGGAATATCGGGGAGCTGTTTTTT.

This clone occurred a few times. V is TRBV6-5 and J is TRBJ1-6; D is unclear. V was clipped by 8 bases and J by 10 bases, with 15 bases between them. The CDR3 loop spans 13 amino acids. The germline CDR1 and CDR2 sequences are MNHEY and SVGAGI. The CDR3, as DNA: TGTGCCAGCCAAATTGGAGGAGACTCACCCCTCCACTTT. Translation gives CASQIGGDSPLHF.

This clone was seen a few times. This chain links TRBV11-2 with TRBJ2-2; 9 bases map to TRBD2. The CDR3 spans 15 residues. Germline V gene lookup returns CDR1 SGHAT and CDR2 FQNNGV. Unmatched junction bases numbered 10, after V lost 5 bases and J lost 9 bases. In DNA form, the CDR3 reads TGTGCCAGCAGCACCCTTAGCGGGAGTTCCCGGGAGCTGTTTTTT. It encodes CASSTLSGSSRELFF.

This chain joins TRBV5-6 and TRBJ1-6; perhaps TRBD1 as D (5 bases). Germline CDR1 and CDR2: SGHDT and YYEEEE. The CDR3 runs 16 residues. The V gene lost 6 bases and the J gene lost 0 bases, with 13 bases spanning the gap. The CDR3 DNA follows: TGTGCCAGCAATTTGGGGGGACTCTCCTATAATTCACCCCTCCACTTT. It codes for CASNLGGLSYNSPLHF. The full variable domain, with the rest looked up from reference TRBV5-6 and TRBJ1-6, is DAGVTQSPTHLIKTRGQQVTLRCSPKSGHDTVSWYQQALGQGPQFIFQYYEEEERQRGNFPDRFSGHQFPNYSSELNVNALLLGDSALYLCASNLGGLSYNSPLHFGNGTRLTVT.

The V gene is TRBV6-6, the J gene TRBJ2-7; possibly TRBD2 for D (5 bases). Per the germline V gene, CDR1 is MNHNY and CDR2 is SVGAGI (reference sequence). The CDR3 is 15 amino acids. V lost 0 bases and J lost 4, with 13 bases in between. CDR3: CASSYSPSHPYEQYF. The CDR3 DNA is TGTGCCAGCAGTTACTCACCTAGCCACCCTTACGAGCAGTACTTC.

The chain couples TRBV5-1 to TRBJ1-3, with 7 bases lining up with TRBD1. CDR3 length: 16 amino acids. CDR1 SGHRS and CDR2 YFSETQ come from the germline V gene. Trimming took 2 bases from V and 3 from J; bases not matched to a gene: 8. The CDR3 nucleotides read TGCGCCAGCAGCTTAGAAGACAGGGCGTTTGGAAACACCATATATTTT. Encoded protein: CASSLEDRAFGNTIYF.

CDR3 bases: TGTGCCAGCAGTCGGCGGAGGGCAACTAATGAAAAACTGTTTTTT. Its protein is CASSRRRATNEKLFF. The rearrangement uses TRBV6-5 and TRBJ1-4, with unresolved D. The CDR3 extends over 15 amino acids. Germline CDR1 is MNHEY and CDR2 is SVGAGI. Trimming took off 5 bases at V and 0 bases at J, with 10 bases between the two ends.

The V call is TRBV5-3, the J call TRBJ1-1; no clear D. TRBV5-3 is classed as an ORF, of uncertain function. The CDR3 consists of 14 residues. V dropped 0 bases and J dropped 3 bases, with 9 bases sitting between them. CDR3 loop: CARSLDRTDTEAFF. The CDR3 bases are TGTGCCAGAAGCTTGGACAGAACAGACACTGAAGCTTTCTTT.

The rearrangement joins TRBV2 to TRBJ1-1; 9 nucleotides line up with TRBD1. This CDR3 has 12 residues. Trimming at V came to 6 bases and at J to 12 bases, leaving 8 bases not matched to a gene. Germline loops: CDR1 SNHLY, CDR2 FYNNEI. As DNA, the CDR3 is TGTGCCAGCAGGCCCAGGGACAGGGACTCTTTCTTT. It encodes CASRPRDRDSFF.

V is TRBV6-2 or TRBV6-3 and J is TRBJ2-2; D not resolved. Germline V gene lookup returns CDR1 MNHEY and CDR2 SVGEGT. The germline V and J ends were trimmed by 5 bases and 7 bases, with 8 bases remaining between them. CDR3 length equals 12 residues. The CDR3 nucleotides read TGTGCCAGCAGTATCTATGGCGGGGAGCTGTTTTTT. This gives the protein CASSIYGGELFF.

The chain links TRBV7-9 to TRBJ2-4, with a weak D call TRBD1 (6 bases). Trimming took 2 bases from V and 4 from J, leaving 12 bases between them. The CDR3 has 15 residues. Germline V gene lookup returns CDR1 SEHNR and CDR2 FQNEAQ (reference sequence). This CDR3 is CASSLYTGTKNIQYF. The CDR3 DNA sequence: TGTGCCAGCAGCTTATATACCGGGACAAAAAACATTCAGTACTTC.

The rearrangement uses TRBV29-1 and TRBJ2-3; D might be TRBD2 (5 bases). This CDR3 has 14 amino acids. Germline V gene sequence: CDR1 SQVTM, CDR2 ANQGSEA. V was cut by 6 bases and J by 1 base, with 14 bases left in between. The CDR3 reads CSVPPGIGTDTQYF. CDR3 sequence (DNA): TGCAGCGTCCCCCCCGGGATAGGCACAGATACGCAGTATTTT.

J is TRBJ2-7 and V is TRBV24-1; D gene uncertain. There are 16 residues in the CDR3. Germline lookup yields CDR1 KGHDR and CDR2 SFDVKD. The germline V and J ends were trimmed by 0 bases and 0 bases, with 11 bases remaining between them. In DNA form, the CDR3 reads TGTGCCACCAGTGATTTGAACCAGGCGAGCTCCTACGAGCAGTACTTC. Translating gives CATSDLNQASSYEQYF.

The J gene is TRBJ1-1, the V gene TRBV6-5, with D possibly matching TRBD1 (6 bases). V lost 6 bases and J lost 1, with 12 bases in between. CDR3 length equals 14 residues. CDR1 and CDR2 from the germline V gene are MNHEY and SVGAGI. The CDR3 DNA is TGTGCCAGCAGGTGGGACACCGAGAACACTGAAGCTTTCTTT. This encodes CASRWDTENTEAFF.

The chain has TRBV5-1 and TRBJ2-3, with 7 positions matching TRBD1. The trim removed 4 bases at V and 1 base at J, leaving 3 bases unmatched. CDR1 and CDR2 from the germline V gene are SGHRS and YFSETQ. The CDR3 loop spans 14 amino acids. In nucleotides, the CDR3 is TGCGCCAGCAGCACTGGGACAGGCACAGATACGCAGTATTTT. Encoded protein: CASSTGTGTDTQYF.

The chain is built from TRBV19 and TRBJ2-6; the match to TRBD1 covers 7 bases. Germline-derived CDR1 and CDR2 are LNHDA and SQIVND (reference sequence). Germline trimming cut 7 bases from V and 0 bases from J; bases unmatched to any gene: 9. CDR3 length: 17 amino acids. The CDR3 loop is CASTQGQIGSGANVLTF. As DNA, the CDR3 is TGTGCCAGTACTCAGGGACAGATCGGCTCTGGGGCCAACGTCCTGACTTTC.

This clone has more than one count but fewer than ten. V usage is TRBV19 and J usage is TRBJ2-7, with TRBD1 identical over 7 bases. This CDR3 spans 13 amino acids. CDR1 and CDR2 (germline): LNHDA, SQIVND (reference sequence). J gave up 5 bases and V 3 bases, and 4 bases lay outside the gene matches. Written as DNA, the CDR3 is TGTGCCAGTAGTATTAACAGGGGCGACGAGCAGTACTTC. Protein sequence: CASSINRGDEQYF.

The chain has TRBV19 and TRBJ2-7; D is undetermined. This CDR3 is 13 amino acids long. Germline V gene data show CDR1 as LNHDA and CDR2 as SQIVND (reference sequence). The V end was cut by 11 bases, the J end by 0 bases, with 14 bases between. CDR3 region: CASTSPGSYEQYF. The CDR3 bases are TGTGCCTCTACTTCGCCCGGCTCCTACGAGCAGTACTTC.

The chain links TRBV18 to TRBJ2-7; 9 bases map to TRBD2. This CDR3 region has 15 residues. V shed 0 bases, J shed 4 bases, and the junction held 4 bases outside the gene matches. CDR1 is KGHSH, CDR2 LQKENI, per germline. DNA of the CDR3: TGTGCCAGCTCACCACCGACTAGCGGACTTTACGAGCAGTACTTC. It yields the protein CASSPPTSGLYEQYF.

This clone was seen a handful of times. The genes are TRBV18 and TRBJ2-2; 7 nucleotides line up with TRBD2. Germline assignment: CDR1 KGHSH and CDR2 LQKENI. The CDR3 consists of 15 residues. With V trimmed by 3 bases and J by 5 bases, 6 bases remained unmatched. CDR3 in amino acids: CASSPQGGDTGELFF. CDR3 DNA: TGTGCCAGCTCACCCCAGGGAGGGGATACCGGGGAGCTGTTTTTT. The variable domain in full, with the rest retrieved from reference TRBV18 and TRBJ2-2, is NAGVMQNPRHLVRRRGQEARLRCSPMKGHSHVYWYRQLPEEGLKFMVYLQKENIIDESGMPKERFSAEFPKEGPSILRIQQVVRGDSAAYFCASSPQGGDTGELFFGEGSRLTVL.

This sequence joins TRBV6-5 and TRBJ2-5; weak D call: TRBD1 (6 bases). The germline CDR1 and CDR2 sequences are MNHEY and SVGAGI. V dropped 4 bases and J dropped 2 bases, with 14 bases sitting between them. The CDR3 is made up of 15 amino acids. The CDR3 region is CASSSTGQPQETQYF. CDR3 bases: TGTGCCAGCAGTTCGACCGGACAGCCACAAGAGACCCAGTACTTC.

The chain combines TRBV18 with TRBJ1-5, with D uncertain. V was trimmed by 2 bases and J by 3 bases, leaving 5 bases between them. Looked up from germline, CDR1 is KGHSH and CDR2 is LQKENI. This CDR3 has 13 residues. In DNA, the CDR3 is TGTGCCAGCTCACCAGAGGTCAATCAGCCCCAGCATTTT. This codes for CASSPEVNQPQHF. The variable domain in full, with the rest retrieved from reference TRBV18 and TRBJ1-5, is NAGVMQNPRHLVRRRGQEARLRCSPMKGHSHVYWYRQLPEEGLKFMVYLQKENIIDESGMPKERFSAEFPKEGPSILRIQQVVRGDSAAYFCASSPEVNQPQHFGDGTRLSIL.

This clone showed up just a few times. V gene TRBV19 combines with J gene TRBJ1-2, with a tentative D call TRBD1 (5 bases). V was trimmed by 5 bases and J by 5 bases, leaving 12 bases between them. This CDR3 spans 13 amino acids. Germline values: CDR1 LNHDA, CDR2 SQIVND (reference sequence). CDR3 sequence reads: CASSRQGSYGYTF. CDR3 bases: TGTGCCAGTAGTCGGCAGGGTTCATATGGCTACACCTTC.

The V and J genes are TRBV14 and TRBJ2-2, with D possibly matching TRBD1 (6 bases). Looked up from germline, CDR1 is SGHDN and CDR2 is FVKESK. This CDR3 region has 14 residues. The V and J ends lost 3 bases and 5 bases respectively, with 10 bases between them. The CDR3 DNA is TGTGCCAGCAGCCAGAACAGGGTTACCGGGGAGCTGTTTTTT. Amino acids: CASSQNRVTGELFF. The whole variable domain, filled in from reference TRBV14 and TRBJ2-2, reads EAGVTQFPSHSVIEKGQTVTLRCDPISGHDNLYWYRRVMGKEIKFLLHFVKESKQDESGMPNNRFLAERTGGTYSTLKVQPAELEDSGVYFCASSQNRVTGELFFGEGSRLTVL.